The rows below give T cell receptor beta chains drawn from one sample of a study of OX40 agonist ivuxolimab in advanced cancers. TCRdb's copy holds only in-frame clones and misses some; the assay was immunoSEQ multiplex PCR. The sample lists tens of thousands of clones, approximately 93% seen once, with about 12% in the top ten. Sequenced here: CD4+ or CD8+ T cells sorted from blood, sampled in a trial of the OX40 agonist ivuxolimab. The receptor source for this set is an adult with an advanced solid tumor such as melanoma, head and neck, liver or kidney cancer. CDR3s leave out the opening cysteine and the closing phenylalanine or tryptophan. The D gene is left open where the match is weak. Clone size is not always given. Where it is, it says once, few, many or a class for expanded clones.

>.|.|TRBJ1-5|TRBV6-6
ASSYSSSLNQPQH
>.|.|TRBJ2-1|TRBV6-1
ASSDDGYLGINEQF
>TRBD1|.|TRBJ1-2|TRBV19
AIQTGGSNYGYT
>.|once|TRBJ1-1|TRBV5-1
ASSQNRNLNTEAF
>.|.|TRBJ2-7|TRBV10-3
AISESGGSYEQY
>.|.|TRBJ1-5|TRBV28
ASRVGGGNQPQH
>.|.|TRBJ1-3|TRBV5-1
ASSIGTPSSGNTIY
>TRBD1|.|TRBJ2-1|TRBV9
ASSASGGNEQF
>.|.|TRBJ1-2|TRBV11-2
ASSLVGGGTEGYT
>.|once|TRBJ1-3|TRBV5-5
ASSNRERNTIY
>.|.|TRBJ2-5|TRBV2
ASSREQETQY
>TRBD1|.|TRBJ1-1|TRBV10-3
AISDRDRVMNTEAF
>TRBD1|.|TRBJ1-2|TRBV29-1
SVARDRSYGYT
>TRBD1|.|TRBJ1-1|TRBV5-1
ASSLRTGGNTEAF
>TRBD1|once|.|TRBV18
ASSPGQGVYEQY